This record covers a single T cell receptor (beta chain). Its antigen is as yet unknown. This specimen belongs to a study of cytotoxic CD8 clonotypes in ibrutinib-treated CLL. Looking at the study overall: After treatment lasting a median 12 months, range 6 to 36, response samples were collected. Mean per-sample yields comprised roughly 260,000 productive templates and tens of thousands of productive rearrangements. Notes on the study in general: On treatment, the uncommon public clonotypes contracted or remained stable.

Profiling relied on immunoSEQ multiplex PCR, and the TCRdb table lists in-frame clones only, not all of them. The table has around 200,000 clones, 75% to 85% seen once. V lost 5 bases, J lost 5 bases, and 5 bases stayed unmatched. Germline CDR1 SGHVS, CDR2 FNYEAQ. The CDR3 contains 14 residues. TCR beta libraries used around 2 micrograms of genomic DNA from cryopreserved PBMCs. This TCR came from a human donor with chronic lymphocytic leukemia. The input for sequencing was PBMCs, taken after 12 months of ibrutinib treatment. V gene TRBV7-6 combines with J gene TRBJ2-4, with 8 bases that match TRBD1. The CDR3 DNA reads TGTGCCAGCAGCGGACAGGGCGGGGAAAACATTCAGTACTTC. Its protein is CASSGQGGENIQYF.